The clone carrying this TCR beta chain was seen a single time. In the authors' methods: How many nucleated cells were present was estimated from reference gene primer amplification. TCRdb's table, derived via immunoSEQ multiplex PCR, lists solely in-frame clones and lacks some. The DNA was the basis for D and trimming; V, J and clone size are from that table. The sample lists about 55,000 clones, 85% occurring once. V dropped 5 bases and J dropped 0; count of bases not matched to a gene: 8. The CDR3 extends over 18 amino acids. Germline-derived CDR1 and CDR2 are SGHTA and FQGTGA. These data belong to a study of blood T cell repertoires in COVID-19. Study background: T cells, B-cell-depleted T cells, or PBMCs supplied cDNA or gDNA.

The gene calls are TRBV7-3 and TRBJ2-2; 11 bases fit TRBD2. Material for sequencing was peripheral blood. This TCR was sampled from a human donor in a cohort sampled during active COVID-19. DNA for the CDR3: TGTGCCAGCAGCGCAGGAGGACTAGCGGGCTCGAACACCGGGGAGCTGTTTTTT. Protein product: CASSAGGLAGSNTGELFF.